A selection of T cell receptor beta chains follows, all from one sample in a study of Ad26.COV2.S vaccination and SARS-CoV-2 variants. Libraries were prepared by immunoSEQ multiplex PCR; TCRdb keeps only in-frame clonotypes and omits some of them. The sample contains approximately 400,000 clones, about 88% of which appear only once. This sample comprised peripheral blood, obtained in a trial of Ad26.COV2.S vaccine versus placebo. The origin of the receptors is a person aged 18 to 59 who received the Ad26.COV2.S COVID-19 vaccine or a placebo. Both conserved end residues are part of each CDR3. Each record gives: J gene, V gene, CDR3 protein.

TRBJ1-1 TRBV10-3 CAIMGGQGVNTEAFF
TRBJ1-5 TRBV7-8 CASSLAPRVRNQPQHF
TRBJ2-7 TRBV3-1/TRBV3-2 CASSQAARGYEQYF
TRBJ2-3 TRBV5-4 CASSLAHDTQYF
TRBJ2-4 TRBV4-3 CASSQGLGVIQYF
TRBJ1-5 TRBV28 CASRRGNQPQHF
TRBJ2-1 TRBV11-3 CASSLATADEQFF
TRBJ2-1 TRBV21-1 CASSKFTSGSLNEQFF
TRBJ1-1 TRBV11-2 CASSLVGHQVGGTEAFF
TRBJ2-3 TRBV15 CATSGAGPSTDTQYF
TRBJ1-3 TRBV29-1 CSVDTGNTIYF
TRBJ2-7 TRBV18 CASSPSPSYEQYF
TRBJ1-6 TRBV19 CASSRDRARSPLHF
TRBJ2-7 TRBV11-2 CASSLAGSGEQYF
TRBJ1-5 TRBV2 CASAGQSNQPQHF
TRBJ1-3 TRBV6-6 CASTSGNTIYF
TRBJ2-4 TRBV30 CAWTETGLAKNIQYF
TRBJ2-7 TRBV21-1 CASSKSSGAELPYEQYF
TRBJ1-1 TRBV5-4 CASSPDEARGEAFF
TRBJ2-5 TRBV7-2 CASSPDRSQETQYF
TRBJ2-7 TRBV4-1 CASSQQTERQGEQYF
TRBJ2-1 TRBV15 CATSTGLAHNEQFF
TRBJ1-3 TRBV3-1/TRBV3-2 CASSSGNTIYF
TRBJ2-7 TRBV6-2/TRBV6-3 CASSISGTSGRYEQYF
TRBJ1-1 TRBV27 CASSLGSGAEAFF
TRBJ2-3 TRBV7-9 CASSLGRRGTDTQYF
TRBJ1-5 TRBV6-2/TRBV6-3 CASSSGRGLRQPQHF
TRBJ2-2 TRBV7-9 CARRPGGGGMANTGELFF
TRBJ2-1 TRBV7-2 CASSFSFVAGRVGNEQFF
TRBJ1-5 TRBV28 CASSLTGQGINQPQHF
TRBJ1-4 TRBV4-3 CASSQDRAENEKLFF
TRBJ2-2 TRBV3-1/TRBV3-2 CASSQRTGELFF
TRBJ2-3 TRBV6-5 CASSRLAGGTDTQYF
TRBJ2-3 TRBV9 CASSRTGGGDTQYF
TRBJ2-1 TRBV11-2 CASSLEGLVFEQFF
TRBJ2-3 TRBV2 CASRSLADTQYF
TRBJ2-7 TRBV5-1 CASSLTGGAYEQYF
TRBJ1-1 TRBV20-1 CSAIKNTEAFF
TRBJ2-2 TRBV14 CASSQPRDTGELFF
TRBJ2-7 TRBV28 CASTVATSGRAEQYF
TRBJ2-3 TRBV7-9 CASSLTPRTDTQYF
TRBJ2-7 TRBV7-2 CASSSTLAVHEQYF
TRBJ1-1 TRBV5-4 CASSLGPNTEAFF